These 23 T cell receptor beta chains share one sample of origin, sequenced in a study of cytomegalovirus exposure and HLA in healthy donors. The study ran its PCR with 60 Vbeta and 13 Jbeta primers. Repertoires were generated with immunoSEQ multiplex PCR, while TCRdb's copy carries only in-frame clones and drops some. Of roughly 200,000 clones in the sample, 79% were seen once. Source material: PBMCs. These receptor sequences come from a woman between 40 and 50 years old in good health and CMV-seronegative.

The genes are TRBV7-2 and TRBJ2-7, with 7 bases matching TRBD2. Germline assignment: CDR1 SGHTA and CDR2 FQGNSA. With 5 bases clipped from V and 4 bases from J, the junction kept 8 bases outside the gene matches. This CDR3 has 14 residues. Written as DNA, the CDR3 is TGTGCCAGCAGCCCCGGGGGAGGGAGGTACGAGCAGTACTTC. Encoded protein: CASSPGGGRYEQYF.

The V call is TRBV28, the J call TRBJ2-7; D may be TRBD2 (6 bases). Germline V gene sequence: CDR1 MDHEN, CDR2 SYDVKM. The ends were cut back, 4 bases at V and 4 bases at J, with 8 bases in the middle. The CDR3 is 12 amino acids. The CDR3 region is CASSWGEYEQYF. The CDR3 nucleotides read TGTGCCAGCAGTTGGGGGGAGTACGAGCAGTACTTC.

V is TRBV18 and J is TRBJ2-4, with TRBD1 matching over 7 bases. V lost 2 bases, J lost 11 bases, and 18 bases stayed unmatched. Per the germline V gene, CDR1 is KGHSH and CDR2 is LQKENI. CDR3 length: 17 amino acids. CDR3 DNA: TGTGCCAGCTCACCATCGCGTAGCCGGGACAGCCCTTCCCTTCAGTACTTC. This sequence encodes CASSPSRSRDSPSLQYF.

V is TRBV4-1 and J is TRBJ2-2, with 7 nucleotides matching TRBD2. This CDR3 contains 16 residues. CDR1 MGHRA and CDR2 YSYEKL come from the germline V gene. The J segment lost 5 bases and the V segment lost 3 bases, leaving 9 bases of the junction unmatched. CDR3: CASSQGEGSGTGELFF. CDR3 nucleotides: TGCGCCAGCAGCCAGGGGGAGGGGTCAGGGACCGGGGAGCTGTTTTTT.

The rearrangement links TRBV4-1 to TRBJ1-2; D perhaps matches TRBD1 (6 bases). The V end was cut by 2 bases, the J end by 1 base, with 8 bases between. The CDR3 consists of 14 residues. The germline CDR1 and CDR2 sequences are MGHRA and YSYEKL. The CDR3 loop is CASSQLQGNYGYTF. CDR3 bases: TGCGCCAGCAGCCAATTACAGGGTAACTATGGCTACACCTTC.

V is TRBV5-1 and J is TRBJ2-7; D perhaps matches TRBD2 (5 bases). V shed 1 base and J shed 0 bases, with 8 bases lying between them. Germline V gene lookup returns CDR1 SGHRS and CDR2 YFSETQ. CDR3 length: 14 amino acids. As DNA, the CDR3 is TGCGCCAGCAGCTTGAGTCGGGGCTCCTACGAGCAGTACTTC. It specifies CASSLSRGSYEQYF.

V usage is TRBV7-9 and J usage is TRBJ1-5; weak D call: TRBD1 (5 bases). V lost 0 bases to trimming and J lost 2 bases, with 8 bases between them. There are 15 residues in the CDR3. Germline CDR1 reads SEHNR; CDR2 reads FQNEAQ (reference sequence). CDR3 amino acids: CASSLAGRGNQPQHF. The CDR3, as DNA: TGTGCCAGCAGCTTAGCTGGCAGGGGCAATCAGCCCCAGCATTTT.

This clone has a single count. The rearrangement joins TRBV28 to TRBJ1-5, with 9 nucleotides matching TRBD1. The CDR3 is 17 residues long. CDR1 and CDR2 from the germline V gene are MDHEN and SYDVKM. Trimming cost V 4 bases and J 3 bases; bases outside gene matches: 10. Written as DNA, the CDR3 is TGTGCCAGCAGTTCCAACCGGGACAGGGTGAACAATCAGCCCCAGCATTTT. It specifies CASSSNRDRVNNQPQHF.

This clone appeared a single time. The chain employs TRBV28 and TRBJ2-7; 9 positions agree with TRBD1. Germline CDR1 and CDR2: MDHEN and SYDVKM. The trim removed 5 bases at V and 9 bases at J, leaving 11 bases unmatched. The CDR3 sequence is 14 residues long. The CDR3 here is CASSTTGGGSGQYF. The CDR3 region has the DNA TGTGCCAGCAGTACAACAGGGGGCGGGTCCGGGCAGTACTTC. Filled out from reference TRBV28 and TRBJ2-7, the complete variable domain reads DVKVTQSSRYLVKRTGEKVFLECVQDMDHENMFWYRQDPGLGLRLIYFSYDVKMKEKGDIPEGYSVSREKKERFSLILESASTNQTSMYLCASSTTGGGSGQYFGPGTRLTVT.

The rearrangement uses TRBV11-2 and TRBJ1-1, with 7 bases identical to TRBD1. V lost 5 bases to trimming and J lost 0 bases; unmatched junction nucleotides: 6. The CDR3 loop spans 15 amino acids. The germline gives CDR1 SGHAT, CDR2 FQNNGV. CDR3 nucleotide sequence: TGTGCCAGCAGCCCCAGGGGGTTGGTGAACACTGAAGCTTTCTTT. Its protein product is CASSPRGLVNTEAFF.

This chain connects TRBV27 to TRBJ2-6, with 7 bases identical to TRBD1. This CDR3 contains 16 residues. Unmatched junction bases numbered 4, after V lost 3 bases and J lost 2 bases. Germline CDR1 and CDR2: MNHEY and SMNVEV (reference sequence). CDR3 nucleotides: TGTGCCAGCAGTTTTCACAGGGGAACTGGGGCCAACGTCCTGACTTTC. Protein: CASSFHRGTGANVLTF.

The chain links TRBV19 to TRBJ1-2; possibly TRBD1 for D (5 bases). CDR3 size: 15 residues. V gave up 3 bases and J gave up 7 bases, with 18 bases separating them. Germline values: CDR1 LNHDA, CDR2 SQIVND (reference sequence). Written as DNA, the CDR3 is TGTGCCAGTAGTATTTCCTGGTCAGGGTTGGGTGGCTACACCTTC. Translation: CASSISWSGLGGYTF.

This chain joins TRBV6-5 and TRBJ2-5; TRBD2 agrees at 10 bases. V lost 6 bases and J lost 4; bases outside the gene matches: 8. CDR3 size: 15 residues. Germline V gene sequence: CDR1 MNHEY, CDR2 SVGAGI. Written as DNA, the CDR3 is TGTGCCAGCAGCTTACTAGCGGGAAGGTCAGAGACCCAGTACTTC. Encoded protein: CASSLLAGRSETQYF.

The chain recombines TRBV30 with TRBJ2-7; no definite D call. V was shortened by 1 base and J by 0 bases, with 13 bases between the two germline ends. Germline CDR1 and CDR2: GTSNPN and SVGIG (reference sequence). This CDR3 has 15 residues. The CDR3 DNA is TGTGCCTGGAGTGAGGTGGGCGTGAGCTCCTACGAGCAGTACTTC. It codes for CAWSEVGVSSYEQYF.

The chain is built from TRBV7-9 and TRBJ2-1; no firm D call. The germline V and J ends were trimmed by 7 bases and 2 bases, with 9 bases remaining between them. CDR3 length: 13 amino acids. The V gene's germline CDR1 is SEHNR and CDR2 FQNEAQ (reference sequence). The CDR3 spells CASITYPYNEQFF. The CDR3 nucleotides read TGTGCCAGCATAACATACCCCTACAATGAGCAGTTCTTC.

The gene calls are TRBV4-3 and TRBJ2-5; TRBD2 might be the D (5 bases). This CDR3 contains 15 residues. V lost 5 bases and J 3 bases, leaving 16 bases between the germline ends. CDR1 and CDR2 (germline): LGHNA, YSLEER. The CDR3 region is CASSTHGMPEETQYF. The CDR3, as DNA: TGCGCCAGCAGCACCCACGGGATGCCCGAAGAGACCCAGTACTTC.

In regard to this clone: Relative to the germline gene, one junction end is altered; a read error may explain this. The V and J genes are TRBV29-1 and TRBJ2-1; perhaps TRBD2 as D (6 bases). Germline V lookup: CDR1 SQVTM, CDR2 ANQGSEA. The CDR3 length is 16 residues. The CDR3 region is CGVDWGLGSGNNEQFF. The CDR3 nucleotides read TGCGGCGTTGATTGGGGTTTGGGTAGCGGAAACAATGAGCAGTTCTTC.

The genes are TRBV5-5 and TRBJ2-1; the match to TRBD2 covers 8 bases. J was trimmed by 2 bases and V by 2 bases; bases with no gene match: 9. CDR1 and CDR2 from the germline V gene are SGHKS and YYEKEE (reference sequence). The CDR3 is 17 amino acids. The CDR3, as DNA: TGTGCCAGCAGCTTCACCGCTAGCGGGCAACCCTACAATGAGCAGTTCTTC. Its translation: CASSFTASGQPYNEQFF.

This clone was seen a handful of times. V and J are TRBV5-1 and TRBJ1-3; TRBD1 might be the D (5 bases). Trimming took 3 bases from V and 4 from J, leaving 8 bases between them. This CDR3 is 13 amino acids long. The germline CDR1 and CDR2 sequences are SGHRS and YFSETQ. This chain's CDR3 is CASSWGNGNTIYF. The DNA for the CDR3 is TGCGCCAGCAGCTGGGGCAACGGAAACACCATATATTTT.

This clone was recorded only once. The chain recombines TRBV4-1 with TRBJ1-1; 11 bases fit TRBD1. This CDR3 region has 17 residues. The trim removed 1 base at V and 10 bases at J, leaving 14 bases unmatched. Germline CDR1 reads MGHRA; CDR2 reads YSYEKL. Here the CDR3 reads CASSQAVDRGQVGGAFF. CDR3 in DNA: TGCGCCAGCAGCCAAGCAGTGGACAGGGGGCAAGTAGGGGGAGCTTTCTTT.

The gene calls are TRBV5-1 and TRBJ2-5; D not certain. The length of the CDR3 is 13 residues. Trimming stripped 1 base from V and 5 bases from J, with 9 bases between. Germline V gene lookup returns CDR1 SGHRS and CDR2 YFSETQ. The CDR3 DNA follows: TGCGCCAGCAGCTTGATGACTCGGGAGACCCAGTACTTC. This encodes CASSLMTRETQYF. Based on the CDR3 plus reference TRBV5-1 and TRBJ2-5, the full variable domain is KAGVTQTPRYLIKTRGQQVTLSCSPISGHRSVSWYQQTPGQGLQFLFEYFSETQRNKGNFPGRFSGRQFSNSRSEMNVSTLELGDSALYLCASSLMTRETQYFGPGTRLLVL.

This clone was seen just once. The chain recombines TRBV7-2 with TRBJ2-7, with a possible D match to TRBD2 (5 bases). V lost 5 bases and J 2 bases, leaving 10 bases between the germline ends. Germline CDR1 is SGHTA and CDR2 is FQGNSA. This CDR3 comprises 13 residues. The CDR3 coding sequence is TGTGCCAGCAGCGTTAGCGACCCCTACGAGCAGTACTTC. This encodes CASSVSDPYEQYF.

The table lists this clone with a count of one. DNA for the CDR3: TGTGCCAGCAGCGTAGGGACACCCTACGAGCAGTACTTC. Translation gives CASSVGTPYEQYF. The gene calls are TRBV9 and TRBJ2-7; D might be TRBD1 (5 bases). V gave up 0 bases and J gave up 2 bases, with 6 bases separating them. Per germline, CDR1 SGDLS and CDR2 YYNGEE. The CDR3 contains 13 residues.